The rows below give T cell receptor beta chains drawn from one sample of a study of OX40 agonist ivuxolimab in advanced cancers. The assay was immunoSEQ multiplex PCR, and TCRdb's table has in-frame clones only and misses some. This table holds about 99,000 clones, approximately 94% found once. The specimen was CD4+ or CD8+ T cells sorted from blood, collected in a trial of the OX40 agonist ivuxolimab. These receptors were collected from an adult with an advanced solid tumor such as melanoma, head and neck, liver or kidney cancer. Each CDR3 is given with its conserved first and last residue. The order of the fields is D gene, J gene, clone size, V gene, CDR3 DNA, CDR3 protein. A D gene is named only where the DNA matches it firmly. A row's size may be missing; if present it is once, few, many or a size class.

>-|TRBJ1-2|-|TRBV5-1
TGCGCCAGCAGCTTCGAGACCAACTATGGCTACACCTTC
CASSFETNYGYTF
>TRBD1|TRBJ1-4|-|TRBV28
TGTGCCAGCAGTTTTAGTCTGACAGGGGATGAAAAACTGTTTTTT
CASSFSLTGDEKLFF
>-|TRBJ1-6|-|TRBV5-6
TGTGCCAGCAGCTTGGCGACACCCTCGGGAGGAAATTCACCCCTCCACTTT
CASSLATPSGGNSPLHF
>-|TRBJ1-1|-|TRBV5-1
TGCGCCAGCAGCTTGGCCGGGGAAAGCATCACTGAAGCTTTCTTT
CASSLAGESITEAFF
>TRBD2|TRBJ2-5|-|TRBV7-8
TGTGCCAGCAGCTCCGGGACTAGTGGGGAGACCCAGTACTTC
CASSSGTSGETQYF
>-|TRBJ1-2|-|TRBV6-5
TGTGCCAGCAGTCCGCCTGGGGAGGCTAACTATGGCTACACCTTC
CASSPPGEANYGYTF
>-|TRBJ2-2|-|TRBV7-7
TGTGCTAGCAGCCCCCCGGGACAAGCAGGGTCCGGGGAGCTGTTTTTT
CASSPPGQAGSGELFF
>TRBD2|TRBJ2-2|-|TRBV9
TGTGCCAGCAGCATCGGACTAGCGGGCGGCACCGGGGAGCTGTTTTTT
CASSIGLAGGTGELFF
>-|TRBJ1-1|-|TRBV5-6
TGTGCCAGCAGTCGGACGGTGAACACTGAAGCTTTCTTT
CASSRTVNTEAFF
>-|TRBJ2-2|-|TRBV6-5
TGTGCCAGCAGTTACGTCGGGCTAGCGCAAGGGGAGCTGTTTTTT
CASSYVGLAQGELFF
>TRBD1|TRBJ1-3|-|TRBV5-4
TGTGCCAGCAGCAATAAAATGACAGGGGGGGTTGACACCATATATTTT
CASSNKMTGGVDTIYF
>TRBD1|TRBJ2-3|-|TRBV19
TGTGCCAGTAGTGACAGGGGGCGAACTAGCACAGATACGCAGTATTTT
CASSDRGRTSTDTQYF
>-|TRBJ2-4|-|TRBV29-1
TGCAGCGTGGGGGGACAGTCAGGCAAAAACATTCAGTACTTC
CSVGGQSGKNIQYF
>TRBD2|TRBJ2-1|-|TRBV6-5
TGTGCCAGCAGTTCCTATAGCGGGGGTCCCTACAATGAGCAGTTCTTC
CASSSYSGGPYNEQFF
>TRBD1|TRBJ1-1|-|TRBV6-6
TGTGCCAGCAGAACACGACAGGGATGGGACACTGAAGCTTTCTTT
CASRTRQGWDTEAFF
>-|TRBJ1-1|-|TRBV6-6
TGTGCCAGCAGTTACTCCACAGGGTCTGAAGCTTTCTTT
CASSYSTGSEAFF
>TRBD2|TRBJ2-3|-|TRBV6-6
TGTGCCAGCAGGACATCGGGGGGTTCCCCAGATACGCAGTATTTT
CASRTSGGSPDTQYF
>-|TRBJ1-1|-|TRBV6-5
TGTGCCAGCAGTTTTCGGGGGGTTAGCACTGAAGCTTTCTTT
CASSFRGVSTEAFF
>TRBD2|TRBJ2-4|-|TRBV28
TGTGCCAGCAGTTTAGGAGGACTAGCGGGATTAGCCAAAAACATTCAGTACTTC
CASSLGGLAGLAKNIQYF
>-|TRBJ1-6|-|TRBV2
TGTGCCAGCAGTGAATCTTCACCCCTCCACTTT
CASSESSPLHF
>-|TRBJ2-7|-|TRBV6-1
TGTGCCAGCAGTGAAGGTACCTACGAGCAGTACTTC
CASSEGTYEQYF
>-|TRBJ2-7|few|TRBV7-2
TGTGCCAGCAGCTCATTCCCCCGGGGCCATAGGGACGAGCAGTACTTC
CASSSFPRGHRDEQYF
>TRBD2|TRBJ2-3|-|TRBV18
TGTGCCAGCTCACCCACACTAGCGGGAGGGCCCACAGATACGCAGTATTTT
CASSPTLAGGPTDTQYF
>TRBD1|TRBJ1-3|-|TRBV28
TGTGCCAGCAGTTTGGGGACAGGGTCGTTTGGAAACACCATATATTTT
CASSLGTGSFGNTIYF
>-|TRBJ1-5|-|TRBV5-4
TGTGCCAGCACCCTCGGGGGACCCTACAATCAGCCCCAGCATTTT
CASTLGGPYNQPQHF
>TRBD2|TRBJ2-1|-|TRBV5-5
TGTGCCAGCAGCCTAACTAGCGGGACCAACAATGAGCAGTTCTTC
CASSLTSGTNNEQFF
>-|TRBJ1-5|-|TRBV9
TGTGCCAGCAGCGTAGCTGGGGTGAGTCAGCCCCAGCATTTT
CASSVAGVSQPQHF
>-|TRBJ2-5|-|TRBV9
TGTGCCAGCACCTTAGAGGGGGTTTTAGGGGAGACCCAGTACTTC
CASTLEGVLGETQYF
>-|TRBJ2-7|-|TRBV27
TGTGCCAGCAGGGACGTCGGGGGTGGGCAGTACTTC
CASRDVGGGQYF
>-|TRBJ1-2|once|TRBV5-4
TGTGCCAGCAGCGTCCCTTCGAAAAAGGACTACACCTTC
CASSVPSKKDYTF
>-|TRBJ1-1|-|TRBV7-2
TGTGCCAGCAGCCCCCAAGCCAACACTGAAGCTTTCTTT
CASSPQANTEAFF
>-|TRBJ1-1|-|TRBV12-5
TGTGCTAGTGGTTTGGTACTGGGGCAGGGTCGGGACACTGAAGCTTTCTTT
CASGLVLGQGRDTEAFF
>TRBD1|TRBJ1-5|-|TRBV6-5
TGTGCCAGCAGTTTGGACAGGGGTAGCAATCAGCCCCAGCATTTT
CASSLDRGSNQPQHF
>TRBD1|TRBJ1-5|-|TRBV27
TGTGCCAGCAGTTTATCAACAGGGGGTTTCCAGCCCCAGCATTTT
CASSLSTGGFQPQHF
>TRBD2|TRBJ2-7|once|TRBV11-1
TGTGCCAGCAGCACTACCACCGGGACTAGCCTCTACGAGCAGTACTTC
CASSTTTGTSLYEQYF
>-|TRBJ1-5|few|TRBV7-6
TGTGCCAGCAGCCCGCAGGGTACGGGCCAGCCCCAGCATTTT
CASSPQGTGQPQHF
>TRBD2|TRBJ2-3|-|TRBV28
TGTGCCAGCAGTTTTAGCGGGAGCGGGACAGATACGCAGTATTTT
CASSFSGSGTDTQYF
>-|TRBJ1-2|-|TRBV19
TGTGCCAGTAGTATAGTCGAGGGGAGGAGATATGGCTACACCTTC
CASSIVEGRRYGYTF
>-|TRBJ1-1|-|TRBV7-2
TGTGCCAGCAGCCCTAGGTCAGGGGACACTGAAGCTTTCTTT
CASSPRSGDTEAFF
>-|TRBJ2-2|-|TRBV11-1
TGTGCCAGCACCGCGAACACCGGGGAGCTGTTTTTT
CASTANTGELFF
>-|TRBJ1-2|-|TRBV9
TGTGCCAGCAGCCCACCCGGTCCTAACTATGGCTACACCTTC
CASSPPGPNYGYTF
>-|TRBJ2-1|-|TRBV9
TGTGCCAGCAGCACTCGGCTAAGCTCCTACAATGAGCAGTTCTTC
CASSTRLSSYNEQFF
>-|TRBJ2-3|-|TRBV2
TGTGCCAGCAATAGGGACTTCACAGATACGCAGTATTTT
CASNRDFTDTQYF
>-|TRBJ1-2|-|TRBV27
TGTGCCAGCAGTTTGGCACTAGGTTCATATGGCTACACCTTC
CASSLALGSYGYTF
>TRBD2|TRBJ2-5|-|TRBV2
TGTGCCAGCAGTGAAGCTCCGACTAGCGGGGAAGAGACCCAGTACTTC
CASSEAPTSGEETQYF
>TRBD2|TRBJ2-1|-|TRBV5-4
TGTGCCAGCAGTCGGACTAGCGGGGGGGCCTACAATGAGCAGTTCTTC
CASSRTSGGAYNEQFF
>-|TRBJ1-3|-|TRBV18
TGTGCCAGCTCACCACCGAGCGTGGCTGGAAACACCATATATTTT
CASSPPSVAGNTIYF
>TRBD1|TRBJ2-2|once|TRBV25-1
TGTGCCAGCAGTCTGGCAGGGGGTTCCCACACCGGGGAGCTGTTTTTT
CASSLAGGSHTGELFF
>TRBD2|TRBJ2-3|-|TRBV5-1
TGCGCCAGCAGCTTGGGACTAGCGAAAGATACGCAGTATTTT
CASSLGLAKDTQYF
>-|TRBJ1-5|-|TRBV18
TGTGCCAGCTCACAGGGCGCGGGGGGCGCAGGACAGCCCCAGCATTTT
CASSQGAGGAGQPQHF
>-|TRBJ2-6|once|TRBV7-2
TGTGCCAGCCAATCCTCGGGGGCTGGGGCCAACGTCCTGACTTTC
CASQSSGAGANVLTF
>-|TRBJ1-1|-|TRBV5-4
TGTGCCAGCAGCTTTGACGGGAACACTGAAGCTTTCTTT
CASSFDGNTEAFF